Below are 4 T cell receptor beta chains sequenced from a single sample in a study of blood T cell repertoires in COVID-19. Data came from immunoSEQ multiplex PCR; TCRdb stores just in-frame clones and leaves some out. This table has some 30,000 clones, over 75% appearing once. Material: peripheral blood. The receptors stem from a woman aged 55-70 years with active COVID-19.

The V call is TRBV30, the J call TRBJ2-7; D is unresolved. This CDR3 is 10 amino acids long. V was cut by 7 bases and J by 7 bases, with 11 bases left in between. The germline V gene has CDR1 GTSNPN and CDR2 SVGIG (reference sequence). This chain's CDR3 is CAFETGEQYF. CDR3 coding DNA: TGTGCCTTCGAAACGGGTGAGCAGTACTTC.

The CDR3 region has the DNA TGTGCCACCAGTGATTCCGCTAGCGGGAGGGCCCGGAATGAGCAGTTCTTC. Its translation is CATSDSASGRARNEQFF. J is TRBJ2-1 and V is TRBV24-1, with TRBD2 matching over 12 bases. The trim removed 2 bases at V and 7 bases at J, leaving 8 bases unmatched. Germline V gene data show CDR1 as KGHDR and CDR2 as SFDVKD. The CDR3 consists of 17 residues.

The chain combines TRBV6-5 with TRBJ2-2; D is unclear. From germline, CDR1 is MNHEY and CDR2 SVGAGI. The CDR3 covers 14 residues. Trimming cost V 7 bases and J 0 bases, with 9 bases left between them. In DNA, the CDR3 is TGTGCCAGCACTATAATCGCGAACACCGGGGAGCTGTTTTTT. It encodes CASTIIANTGELFF.

This chain uses TRBV28 with TRBJ2-7, with 8 bases identical to TRBD2. This CDR3 is 12 amino acids long. J gave up 2 bases and V 11 bases, and 5 bases lay outside the gene matches. CDR1 and CDR2 from the germline V gene are MDHEN and SYDVKM. CDR3 in DNA: TGTGCCTCGGGGCGGGGGGCCTACGAGCAGTACTTC. Its protein product is CASGRGAYEQYF. The full variable domain, its missing parts supplied by reference TRBV28 and TRBJ2-7, is DVKVTQSSRYLVKRTGEKVFLECVQDMDHENMFWYRQDPGLGLRLIYFSYDVKMKEKGDIPEGYSVSREKKERFSLILESASTNQTSMYLCASGRGAYEQYFGPGTRLTVT.